This T cell receptor (beta chain) comes out of a study of early T cells in non-severe SARS-CoV-2 infection. Study-wide findings and caveats: Matching against VDJdb likely underestimated virus-specific expansions, favoring anti-spike CD8.

A word on this clonotype: Its antigen is undetermined.

Unique molecular identifiers (one per individual cDNA molecule) were attached. TCRdb processed the 5' RACE reads anew with MiXCR; each CDR3 protein has one entry. Of tens of thousands of distinct CDR3 sequences listed, more than 9% were seen once; the top ten hold 10%. V was pared by 7 bases and J by 0 bases, with 3 bases of the junction left unmatched. Germline V lookup: CDR1 SGHDT, CDR2 YYEEEE. This CDR3 has 14 amino acids. The receptor was derived from an adult who was a healthcare worker with PCR-confirmed SARS-CoV-2 infection or an uninfected control (not recorded which). The chain uses TRBV5-6 and TRBJ2-3; 9 bases are shared with TRBD1. The specimen was whole blood. The CDR3 protein is CASGQGTSTDTQYF. CDR3 DNA sequence: TGTGCCAGCGGACAGGGGACTAGCACAGATACGCAGTATTTT.